This is a list of T cell receptor beta chains from one sample in a study of PD-1 blockade in classical Hodgkin lymphoma. Clones were sequenced by immunoSEQ multiplex PCR, and TCRdb holds only the in-frame ones, with some missing. Counted here are approximately 84,000 clones, around 86% occurring once; the ten biggest clones make up around 20%. Sequences were derived from peripheral blood mononuclear cells (PBMCs), sampled at baseline. Receptor source: a human donor with classical Hodgkin lymphoma. CDR3s include the opening cysteine and the closing phenylalanine or tryptophan. Size values are once, few and many counts, or a class for expanded clones, and some rows have none.

v_gene	len	j_gene	abundance	CDR3aa
TRBV6-1	10	TRBJ1-1	NA	CASTDRVAFF
TRBV2	15	TRBJ1-1	NA	CASCLQGFGNTEAFF
TRBV9	14	TRBJ2-7	NA	CASSDRDGSYEQYF
TRBV19	13	TRBJ1-2	NA	CASSIGPKDGYTF
TRBV7-2	11	TRBJ2-2	NA	CASSRNGELFF
TRBV7-2	14	TRBJ2-1	once	CASSLHSGGNEQFF
TRBV27	15	TRBJ2-7	NA	CASSFARPPPLEQYF
TRBV30	15	TRBJ1-1	NA	CAWSAPWEGATEAFF
TRBV2	11	TRBJ2-7	NA	CASRWTYEQYF
TRBV6-5	16	TRBJ2-7	NA	CASSYSISTGAYEQYF
TRBV6-1	14	TRBJ2-7	NA	CASSVLADSYEQYF
TRBV28	16	TRBJ2-1	NA	CASSLGGTSSYNEQFF
TRBV20-1	11	TRBJ2-7	NA	CSARETGEQYF
TRBV4-1	15	TRBJ2-7	NA	CASSQIGLAKYEQYF
TRBV10-1	16	TRBJ2-1	once	CASSDRTTFGGNEQFF
TRBV10-3	17	TRBJ2-3	NA	CAISEATVTARTDTQYF
TRBV5-1	14	TRBJ2-3	NA	CASSPPQSTDTQYF
TRBV7-8	16	TRBJ1-3	NA	CASSFQYPTVGNTIYF
TRBV25-1	16	TRBJ2-1	NA	CASTGGGGLAENEQFF
TRBV21-1	12	TRBJ2-1	NA	CASTLPLNEQFF
TRBV2	14	TRBJ2-1	NA	CASKPGQGYNEQFF
TRBV6-5	15	TRBJ2-7	NA	CASSPALDGSYEQYF
TRBV27	17	TRBJ1-1	NA	CASSFPDRAEENTEAFF
TRBV6-6	15	TRBJ1-1	NA	CASSWAEGRNTEAFF
TRBV7-8	16	TRBJ2-1	NA	CASSLAQLAGDNEQFF
TRBV5-1	14	TRBJ2-3	NA	CASSLERDTDTQYF
TRBV18	15	TRBJ2-2	NA	CASSPGQGRTGELFF
TRBV4-3	15	TRBJ1-5	NA	CASSQEVGSHQPQHF